The source of this TCR beta chain is a study of beta chain features in type 1 diabetes. Study-level findings and limits: Shortening that was moderate but significant affected the TCRB CDR3s of Type 1 diabetes patients in all four CD4+ subsets.

The single heparinised draw taken from each donor contained around 110 mL of blood on average. This clone was seen a few times. Its target is unknown. Sequenced material consisted of expressed TCRB transcripts (all of the isolated RNA was reverse transcribed). Sequencing was performed with immunoSEQ multiplex PCR; in TCRdb, only in-frame clones are kept and a portion is missing. Here the sample spans 400,000 or so clones, 10% to 15% being singletons. Sample: naive CD4+ T cells from blood. The sequence came from a woman aged 18-29 years with type 1 diabetes.

The CDR3 is CASSAQGGTDTQYF. The DNA for the CDR3 is TGTGCCAGCAGCGCACAGGGGGGCACAGATACGCAGTATTTT. The chain uses TRBV9 and TRBJ2-3, with 8 bases matching TRBD1. Per the germline V gene, CDR1 is SGDLS and CDR2 is YYNGEE. This CDR3 has 14 amino acids. V was pared by 3 bases and J by 1 base, with 1 base of the junction left unmatched.